Listed below are T cell receptor beta chains from one sample, sequenced in a study of blood T cell repertoires in COVID-19. The method was immunoSEQ multiplex PCR; TCRdb's version includes in-frame clones alone and lacks a portion of them. The repertoire has some 140,000 clones, about 89% of them found once; the top ten carry around 18%. Sequencing input: peripheral blood. These receptors originate from a man aged 50-60 years with active or convalescent COVID-19. Each CDR3 is given with its conserved first and last residue. Each record gives: D gene, CDR3 length, V gene, J gene, clone size, CDR3 DNA, CDR3 protein. A D gene is named only where the DNA matches it firmly. Clone size is not always given. Where it is, it says once, few, many or a class for expanded clones.

D: NA; length: 15; V: TRBV6-5; J: TRBJ1-4; size: NA; DNA: TGTGCCAGCAGTTACGGTCGCGTGATTAATGAAAAACTGTTTTTT; CDR3: CASSYGRVINEKLFF
D: NA; length: 14; V: TRBV5-1; J: TRBJ1-2; size: once; DNA: TGCGCCAGCGGAAGTAACGCGGGCCGCTATGGCTACACCTTC; CDR3: CASGSNAGRYGYTF
D: TRBD1; length: 16; V: TRBV18; J: TRBJ1-1; size: NA; DNA: TGTGCCAGCCAAAAGGACAGGGGAAGAGAGAACACTGAAGCTTTCTTT; CDR3: CASQKDRGRENTEAFF
D: TRBD1; length: 19; V: TRBV29-1; J: TRBJ1-4; size: NA; DNA: TGCAGCGTTGAAGCAGGCCGGTGGGGACAGGGAAAGCCTAATGAAAAACTGTTTTTT; CDR3: CSVEAGRWGQGKPNEKLFF
D: TRBD1; length: 14; V: TRBV5-1; J: TRBJ1-1; size: NA; DNA: TGCGCCAGCAGCTTAACAGGGGAAGGCACTGAAGCTTTCTTT; CDR3: CASSLTGEGTEAFF
D: TRBD2; length: 16; V: TRBV18; J: TRBJ2-5; size: NA; DNA: TGTGCCAGCTCCGTCGATGCGGGAGGGTCAAAAGAGACCCAGTACTTC; CDR3: CASSVDAGGSKETQYF
D: NA; length: 15; V: TRBV5-6; J: TRBJ2-5; size: NA; DNA: TGTGCCAGCAGCTTGGTATTCACAGCCCAAGAGACCCAGTACTTC; CDR3: CASSLVFTAQETQYF
D: NA; length: 16; V: TRBV19; J: TRBJ1-4; size: NA; DNA: TGTGCCAGTAGCCCTGGGCAGGGTTGGTATAATGAAAAACTGTTTTTT; CDR3: CASSPGQGWYNEKLFF
D: TRBD1; length: 16; V: TRBV5-5; J: TRBJ2-7; size: NA; DNA: TGTGCCAGCAGCGGGTCACCGACAGGGGACGGCTACGAGCAGTACTTC; CDR3: CASSGSPTGDGYEQYF
D: NA; length: 15; V: TRBV2; J: TRBJ1-5; size: NA; DNA: TGTGCCAGCAGTGACCGCCCGGGAGGCAATCAGCCCCAGCATTTT; CDR3: CASSDRPGGNQPQHF
D: NA; length: 16; V: TRBV7-2; J: TRBJ2-5; size: NA; DNA: TGTGCCAGCAGCTTAGCTCTCGGCGGGGTCCAAGAGACCCAGTACTTC; CDR3: CASSLALGGVQETQYF
D: TRBD2; length: 15; V: TRBV6-2/TRBV6-3; J: TRBJ2-1; size: NA; DNA: TGTGCCAGCAGTTCACCGGGACTAGCTTTGAATGAGCAGTTCTTC; CDR3: CASSSPGLALNEQFF
D: NA; length: 15; V: TRBV5-1; J: TRBJ2-5; size: NA; DNA: TGCGCCAGCAGCCCACTACAGGTGGGCGAAGAGACCCAGTACTTC; CDR3: CASSPLQVGEETQYF
D: NA; length: 13; V: TRBV4-3; J: TRBJ2-1; size: few; DNA: TGCGCCAGCAGCCAGGGGACTGGCAATGAGCAGTTCTTC; CDR3: CASSQGTGNEQFF
D: NA; length: 14; V: TRBV7-8; J: TRBJ2-5; size: NA; DNA: TGTGCCAGCAACGTCGGGGGTAACCAAGAGACCCAGTACTTC; CDR3: CASNVGGNQETQYF
D: TRBD1; length: 15; V: TRBV7-2; J: TRBJ2-7; size: NA; DNA: TGTGCCAGCAGCTTAGAAGGACAGGGCTTCTACGAGCAGTACTTC; CDR3: CASSLEGQGFYEQYF
D: TRBD1; length: 14; V: TRBV6-5; J: TRBJ2-2; size: NA; DNA: TGTGCCAGCAGAGGGACAGCCCCGCCCGGGGAGCTGTTTTTT; CDR3: CASRGTAPPGELFF
D: TRBD1; length: 14; V: TRBV10-3; J: TRBJ2-7; size: once; DNA: TGTGCCATCAGGAGGACAGGGAGTTCCTACGAGCAGTACTTC; CDR3: CAIRRTGSSYEQYF
D: NA; length: 12; V: TRBV6-4; J: TRBJ2-5; size: NA; DNA: TGTGCCAGCAGTCGGAGGGCGGAGACCCAGTACTTC; CDR3: CASSRRAETQYF
D: TRBD1; length: 14; V: TRBV19; J: TRBJ1-4; size: NA; DNA: TGTGCCAGTAGTACCCAGGGGGTTGTAGAAAAACTGTTTTTT; CDR3: CASSTQGVVEKLFF
D: TRBD1; length: 12; V: TRBV7-2; J: TRBJ1-5; size: once; DNA: TGTGCCAGCAGCCGACAGGGGTTACCCCAGCATTTT; CDR3: CASSRQGLPQHF